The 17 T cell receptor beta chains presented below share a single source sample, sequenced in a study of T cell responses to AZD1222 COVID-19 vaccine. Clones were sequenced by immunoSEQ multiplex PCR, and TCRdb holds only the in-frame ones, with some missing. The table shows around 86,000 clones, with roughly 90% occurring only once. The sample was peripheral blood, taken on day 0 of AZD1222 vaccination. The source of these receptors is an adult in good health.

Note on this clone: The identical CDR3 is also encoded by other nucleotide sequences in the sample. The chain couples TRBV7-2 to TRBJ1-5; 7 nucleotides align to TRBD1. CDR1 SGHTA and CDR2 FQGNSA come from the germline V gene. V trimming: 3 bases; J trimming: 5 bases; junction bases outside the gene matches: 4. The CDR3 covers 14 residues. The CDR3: CASSLGGQDQPQHF. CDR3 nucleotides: TGTGCCAGCAGCTTGGGAGGACAGGATCAGCCCCAGCATTTT.

The CDR3 reads CASSLKETQYF. For the CDR3, the DNA is TGTGCCAGCAGCTTAAAAGAGACCCAGTACTTC. The chain is built from TRBV7-6 and TRBJ2-5; D is unresolved. The CDR3 runs 11 residues. Per the germline V gene, CDR1 is SGHVS and CDR2 is FNYEAQ. Trimming removed 2 bases at V and 3 bases at J, with 1 base between.

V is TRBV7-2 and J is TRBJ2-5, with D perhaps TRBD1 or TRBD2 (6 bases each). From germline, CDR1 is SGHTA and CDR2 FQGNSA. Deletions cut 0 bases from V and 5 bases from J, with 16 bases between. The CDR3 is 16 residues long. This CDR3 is CASSLAGPGAWETQYF. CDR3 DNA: TGTGCCAGCAGCTTAGCAGGGCCGGGGGCTTGGGAGACCCAGTACTTC.

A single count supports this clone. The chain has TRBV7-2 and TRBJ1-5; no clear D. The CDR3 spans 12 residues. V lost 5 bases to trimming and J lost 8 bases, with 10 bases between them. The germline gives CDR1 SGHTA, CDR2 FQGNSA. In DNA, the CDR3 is TGTGCCAGCAGCCTGAATCAGGAGCCCCAGCATTTT. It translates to CASSLNQEPQHF.

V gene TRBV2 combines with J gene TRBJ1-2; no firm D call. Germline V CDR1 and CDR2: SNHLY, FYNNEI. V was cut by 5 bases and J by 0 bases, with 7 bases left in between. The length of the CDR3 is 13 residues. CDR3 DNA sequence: TGTGCCAGCAGTTCCCTAGCTAACTATGGCTACACCTTC. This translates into CASSSLANYGYTF.

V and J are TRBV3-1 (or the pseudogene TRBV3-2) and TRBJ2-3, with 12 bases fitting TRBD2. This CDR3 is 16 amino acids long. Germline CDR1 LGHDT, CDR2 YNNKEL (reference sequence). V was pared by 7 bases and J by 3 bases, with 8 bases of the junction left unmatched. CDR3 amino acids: CASTPSTSGGTDTQYF. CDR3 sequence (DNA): TGTGCCAGCACCCCCTCGACTAGCGGGGGAACAGATACGCAGTATTTT.

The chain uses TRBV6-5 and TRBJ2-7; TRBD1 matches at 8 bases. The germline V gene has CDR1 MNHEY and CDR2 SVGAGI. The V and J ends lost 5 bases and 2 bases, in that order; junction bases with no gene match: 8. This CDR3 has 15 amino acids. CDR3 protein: CASSPRTGQTYEQYF. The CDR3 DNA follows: TGTGCCAGCAGTCCCCGGACAGGGCAGACCTACGAGCAGTACTTC.

The CDR3: CASSPRHQRDNEQFF. CDR3 bases: TGTGCCAGCAGCCCCAGACACCAACGGGACAATGAGCAGTTCTTC. This chain uses TRBV7-9 with TRBJ2-1; D is undetermined. Deletions cut 5 bases from V and 5 bases from J, with 16 bases between. Looked up from germline, CDR1 is SEHNR and CDR2 is FQNEAQ (reference sequence). The CDR3 has 15 amino acids.

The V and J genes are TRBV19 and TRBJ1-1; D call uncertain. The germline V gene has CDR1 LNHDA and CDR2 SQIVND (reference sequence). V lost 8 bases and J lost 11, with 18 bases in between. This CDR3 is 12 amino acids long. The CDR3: CASADRHQLAFF. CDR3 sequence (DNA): TGTGCCAGTGCAGACCGGCACCAACTCGCTTTCTTT. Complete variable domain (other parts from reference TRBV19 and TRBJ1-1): DGGITQSPKYLFRKEGQNVTLSCEQNLNHDAMYWYRQDPGQGLRLIYYSQIVNDFQKGDIAEGYSVSREKKESFPLTVTSAQKNPTAFYLCASADRHQLAFFGQGTRLTVV.

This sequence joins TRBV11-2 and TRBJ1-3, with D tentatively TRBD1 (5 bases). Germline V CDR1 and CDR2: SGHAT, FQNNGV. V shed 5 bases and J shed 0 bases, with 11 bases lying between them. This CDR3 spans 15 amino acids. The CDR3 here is CASSPQGLSGNTIYF. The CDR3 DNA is TGTGCCAGCAGCCCCCAGGGCCTCTCTGGAAACACCATATATTTT.

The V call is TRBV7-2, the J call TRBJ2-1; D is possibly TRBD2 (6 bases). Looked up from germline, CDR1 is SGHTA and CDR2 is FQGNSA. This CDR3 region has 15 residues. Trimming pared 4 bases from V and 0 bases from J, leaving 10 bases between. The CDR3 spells CASSSGGASYNEQFF. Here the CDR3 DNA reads TGTGCCAGCAGCTCGGGCGGGGCCTCCTACAATGAGCAGTTCTTC.

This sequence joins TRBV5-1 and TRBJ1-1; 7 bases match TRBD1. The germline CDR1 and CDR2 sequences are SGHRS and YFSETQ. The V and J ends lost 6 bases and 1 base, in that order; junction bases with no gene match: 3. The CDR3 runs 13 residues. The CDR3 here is CASTGTANTEAFF. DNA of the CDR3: TGCGCCAGCACCGGGACAGCGAACACTGAAGCTTTCTTT.

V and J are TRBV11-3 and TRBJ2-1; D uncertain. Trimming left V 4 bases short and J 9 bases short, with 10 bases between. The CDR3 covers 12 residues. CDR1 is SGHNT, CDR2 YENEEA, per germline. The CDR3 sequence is CASSSGVGEQFF. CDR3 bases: TGTGCCAGCAGCTCTGGGGTGGGTGAGCAGTTCTTC. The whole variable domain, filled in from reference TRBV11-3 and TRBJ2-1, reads EAGVVQSPRYKIIEKKQPVAFWCNPISGHNTLYWYLQNLGQGPELLIRYENEEAVDDSQLPKDRFSAERLKGVDSTLKIQPAELGDSAVYLCASSSGVGEQFFGPGTRLTVL.

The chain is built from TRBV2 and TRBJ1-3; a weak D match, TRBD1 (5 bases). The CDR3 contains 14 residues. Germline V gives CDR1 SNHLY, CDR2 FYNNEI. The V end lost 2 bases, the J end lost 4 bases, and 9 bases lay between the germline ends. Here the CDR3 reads CASSETGGGNTIYF. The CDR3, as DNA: TGTGCCAGCAGTGAAACCGGGGGGGGAAACACCATATATTTT. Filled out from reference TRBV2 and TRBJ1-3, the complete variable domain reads EPEVTQTPSHQVTQMGQEVILRCVPISNHLYFYWYRQILGQKVEFLVSFYNNEISEKSEIFDDQFSVERPDGSNFTLKIRSTKLEDSAMYFCASSETGGGNTIYFGEGSWLTVV.

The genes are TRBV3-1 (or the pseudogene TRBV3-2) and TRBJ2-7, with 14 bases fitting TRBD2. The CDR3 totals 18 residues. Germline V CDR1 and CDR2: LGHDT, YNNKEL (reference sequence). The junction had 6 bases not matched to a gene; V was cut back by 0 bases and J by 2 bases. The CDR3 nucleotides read TGTGCCAGCAGCCAAGACCCCCGGGGACTAGCGGGGGCCTACGAGCAGTACTTC. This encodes CASSQDPRGLAGAYEQYF.

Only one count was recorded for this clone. The CDR3 loop reads CSGGRPNEQFF. CDR3 bases: TGCAGCGGGGGACGCCCCAATGAGCAGTTCTTC. The chain joins TRBV20-1 to TRBJ2-1; D is possibly TRBD2 (6 bases). The CDR3 covers 11 residues. CDR1 and CDR2 from the germline V gene are DFQATT and SNEGSKA (reference sequence).

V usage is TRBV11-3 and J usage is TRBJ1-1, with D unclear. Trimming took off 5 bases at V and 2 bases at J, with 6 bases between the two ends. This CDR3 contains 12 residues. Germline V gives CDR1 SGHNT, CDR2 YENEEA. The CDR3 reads CASSRGNTEAFF. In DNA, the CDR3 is TGTGCCAGCAGCCGGGGAAACACTGAAGCTTTCTTT.